One sample yielded the 31 T cell receptor beta chains listed below, sequenced in a study of cytomegalovirus exposure and HLA in healthy donors (dated by TCRdb to between 2016 and 2019). The library was produced with the immunoSEQ multiplex PCR assay. The multiplex PCR relied on a mix of 60 forward primers for TCR Vbeta segments and 13 reverse primers for TCR Jbeta segments. In its TCRdb copy, this immuneACCESS table keeps in-frame sequences only and misses some clones. Where compared with another copy, unresolved V genes explain less than half of these, and the others have no known cause. Present in this sample are 130,000 to 150,000 clones, 68% of which were seen just once. The top ten clones comprise more than 4% of the sample. The source material was PBMCs. The source of these receptors is a man aged 60-69 years in good health and CMV-seronegative.

V usage is TRBV28 and J usage is TRBJ2-5, with 10 bases identical to TRBD1. The CDR3 is 15 amino acids. Germline V gene lookup returns CDR1 MDHEN and CDR2 SYDVKM. With V trimmed by 2 bases and J by 4 bases, 4 bases remained unmatched. The CDR3 spells CASSLPGTGVETQYF. In DNA, the CDR3 is TGTGCCAGCAGTTTACCCGGGACAGGGGTAGAGACCCAGTACTTC.

This clone was detected a few times. The gene calls are TRBV5-1 and TRBJ2-5, with TRBD1 identical over 7 bases. CDR3 length: 14 residues. Germline assignment: CDR1 SGHRS and CDR2 YFSETQ. J gave up 1 base and V 4 bases, and 4 bases lay outside the gene matches. The CDR3 here is CASSPDRVQETQYF. Here the CDR3 DNA reads TGCGCCAGCAGCCCCGACAGGGTCCAAGAGACCCAGTACTTC.

This clone was found a few times. This rearrangement joins TRBV4-2 to TRBJ2-1, with TRBD2 matching 13 bases. The CDR3 consists of 16 residues. With 0 bases clipped from V and 7 bases from J, the junction kept 3 bases outside the gene matches. The germline V gene encodes CDR1 LGHNA and CDR2 YNFKEQ. The CDR3 spells CASSQERLAGGNEQFF. The CDR3 coding sequence is TGTGCCAGCAGCCAAGAAAGACTAGCGGGAGGAAATGAGCAGTTCTTC.

This clone was counted a single time. This chain connects TRBV15 to TRBJ2-7; TRBD1 might be the D (5 bases). The V and J ends lost 4 bases and 3 bases respectively, with 7 bases between them. The CDR3 runs to 12 residues. The germline V gene has CDR1 LNHNV and CDR2 YYDKDF (reference sequence). The CDR3 bases are TGTGCCACCAGCACCGACAGCTACGAGCAGTACTTC. Protein product: CATSTDSYEQYF. The full variable domain, with the rest looked up from reference TRBV15 and TRBJ2-7, is DAMVIQNPRYQVTQFGKPVTLSCSQTLNHNVMYWYQQKSSQAPKLLFHYYDKDFNNEADTPDNFQSRRPNTSFCFLDIRSPGLGDTAMYLCATSTDSYEQYFGPGTRLTVT.

V is TRBV5-4 and J is TRBJ2-2, with TRBD1 matching 9 bases. Germline CDR1 SGHNT, CDR2 YYREEE (reference sequence). The J segment lost 5 bases and the V segment lost 4 bases, leaving 6 bases of the junction unmatched. This CDR3 contains 15 residues. The CDR3 nucleotides are TGTGCCAGCAGCACGGGACAGGGCTGGACCGGGGAGCTGTTTTTT. Translated, it gives CASSTGQGWTGELFF. The variable domain in full, completed from reference TRBV5-4 and TRBJ2-2, reads ETGVTQSPTHLIKTRGQQVTLRCSSQSGHNTVSWYQQALGQGPQFIFQYYREEENGRGNFPPRFSGLQFPNYSSELNVNALELDDSALYLCASSTGQGWTGELFFGEGSRLTVL.

The gene calls are TRBV6-5 and TRBJ2-7, with a tentative D call TRBD2 (7 bases). The germline V and J ends were trimmed by 2 bases and 0 bases, with 11 bases remaining between them. CDR1 and CDR2 (germline): MNHEY, SVGAGI. The CDR3 runs to 15 residues. The CDR3 spells CASSYGGASSYEQYF. CDR3 sequence (DNA): TGTGCCAGCAGTTACGGGGGGGCGAGCTCCTACGAGCAGTACTTC.

This clone showed up just once. The rearrangement joins TRBV13 to TRBJ1-5, with D uncertain. CDR1 PRHDT and CDR2 FYEKMQ come from the germline V gene (reference sequence). V lost 2 bases and J lost 4, with 6 bases in between. The CDR3 has 13 residues. This CDR3 reads CASSLQRNQPQHF. Here the CDR3 DNA reads TGTGCCAGCAGCTTACAACGGAATCAGCCCCAGCATTTT. Full variable domain (remainder filled in from reference TRBV13 and TRBJ1-5): AAGVIQSPRHLIKEKRETATLKCYPIPRHDTVYWYQQGPGQDPQFLISFYEKMQSDKGSIPDRFSAQQFSDYHSELNMSSLELGDSALYFCASSLQRNQPQHFGDGTRLSIL.

The CDR3 bases are TGCGCCAGCAGCTTGGGGGCAGAATCGTACGAGCAGTACTTC. Translating gives CASSLGAESYEQYF. J is TRBJ2-7 and V is TRBV5-1; no clear D gene. Trimming removed 0 bases at V and 4 bases at J, with 11 bases between. CDR1 and CDR2 (germline): SGHRS, YFSETQ. This CDR3 is built from 14 residues.

The chain is built from TRBV5-1 and TRBJ1-4; the match to TRBD1 covers 9 bases. Germline trimming cut 4 bases from V and 7 bases from J; bases unmatched to any gene: 8. The CDR3 loop spans 15 amino acids. Germline CDR1 reads SGHRS; CDR2 reads YFSETQ. This CDR3 is CASSPWGTGTEKLFF. The DNA for the CDR3 is TGCGCCAGCAGCCCTTGGGGGACAGGGACTGAAAAACTGTTTTTT.

The V gene is TRBV19, the J gene TRBJ1-4; a weak D match, TRBD1 (6 bases). The germline CDR1 and CDR2 sequences are LNHDA and SQIVND (reference sequence). Trimming cost V 8 bases and J 8 bases, with 15 bases left between them. The CDR3 spans 13 residues. The DNA for the CDR3 is TGTGCCAGTCATACAGGGAGAGGGGAAAAACTGTTTTTT. This encodes CASHTGRGEKLFF.

In its sample, this clone was seen a few times. This rearrangement joins TRBV5-1 to TRBJ2-5; 14 bases map to TRBD2. After removal of 4 bases from V and 5 bases from J, the junction contained 7 bases not matched to a gene. The CDR3 has 16 residues. Germline V gene lookup returns CDR1 SGHRS and CDR2 YFSETQ. The CDR3 bases are TGCGCCAGCAGCCTAGGGACTAGCGGGAGCTACGAGACCCAGTACTTC. Amino acids: CASSLGTSGSYETQYF.

V gene TRBV28 combines with J gene TRBJ1-6, with 7 nucleotides matching TRBD1. Germline loops: CDR1 MDHEN, CDR2 SYDVKM. This CDR3 has 15 amino acids. Trimming removed 6 bases from V and 4 bases from J; junction bases left unmatched: 6. CDR3 sequence reads: CASSPPGGYNSPLHF. The CDR3 DNA is TGTGCCAGCAGCCCACCAGGGGGTTATAATTCACCCCTCCACTTT.

The rearrangement links TRBV7-3 to TRBJ2-7; D remains ambiguous. V lost 4 bases to trimming and J lost 5 bases, with 12 bases between them. The CDR3 runs to 13 residues. The V gene's germline CDR1 is SGHTA and CDR2 FQGTGA. CDR3 protein: CASSSPQAHEQYF. The CDR3 region has the DNA TGTGCCAGCAGCTCCCCCCAGGCACACGAGCAGTACTTC.

The chain recombines TRBV4-3 with TRBJ1-1; the D is unclear. With 0 bases removed from V and 1 base from J, the gap between germline ends came to 9 bases. Germline CDR1 LGHNA, CDR2 YSLEER. This CDR3 is 15 amino acids long. The CDR3 sequence is CASSQDITSNTEAFF. In DNA, the CDR3 is TGCGCCAGCAGCCAAGATATTACTTCGAACACTGAAGCTTTCTTT.

The chain combines TRBV28 with TRBJ2-2; TRBD1 matches 9 bases. Unmatched junction bases numbered 5, after V lost 5 bases and J lost 4 bases. The CDR3 extends over 15 amino acids. Germline values: CDR1 MDHEN, CDR2 SYDVKM. In DNA, the CDR3 is TGTGCCAGCAGTCCGGGGACAGGGTTCACCGGGGAGCTGTTTTTT. Its protein is CASSPGTGFTGELFF.

This clone was picked up a small number of times. The J gene is TRBJ2-7, the V gene TRBV28, with a tentative D call TRBD2 (5 bases). Looked up from germline, CDR1 is MDHEN and CDR2 is SYDVKM. V lost 6 bases to trimming and J lost 3 bases, with 15 bases between them. The CDR3 sequence is 14 residues long. The CDR3 spells CASRLGGSRYEQYF. The CDR3 DNA is TGTGCCAGCAGGCTAGGAGGTTCGCGCTACGAGCAGTACTTC.

The chain uses TRBV6-5 and TRBJ1-1, with D unclear. Germline CDR1 is MNHEY and CDR2 is SVGAGI. The V and J ends lost 2 bases and 5 bases respectively, with 9 bases between them. There are 13 residues in the CDR3. The CDR3 DNA reads as TGTGCCAGCAGTTACGAGGGAAGGACTGAAGCTTTCTTT. Residues: CASSYEGRTEAFF.

CDR3 bases: TGTGCCAGCTCACCACGGAGGCGGGGAGGGGATGAGCAGTTCTTC. This codes for CASSPRRRGGDEQFF. The chain uses TRBV18 and TRBJ2-1; 7 bases agree with TRBD2. This CDR3 has 15 residues. V shed 1 base, J shed 8 bases, and the junction held 8 bases outside the gene matches. CDR1 and CDR2 from the germline V gene are KGHSH and LQKENI.

The J gene is TRBJ2-2, the V gene TRBV19, with 10 bases matching TRBD1. V shed 5 bases, J shed 2 bases, and the junction held 2 bases outside the gene matches. The CDR3 spans 15 residues. Per germline, CDR1 LNHDA and CDR2 SQIVND (reference sequence). The CDR3 sequence: CASSDRGPNTGELFF. CDR3 nucleotides: TGTGCCAGTAGTGACAGGGGGCCAAACACCGGGGAGCTGTTTTTT.

CDR3 loop: CASSSGPGLYNEQFF. DNA of the CDR3: TGTGCCAGCAGCTCAGGACCGGGACTCTACAATGAGCAGTTCTTC. V usage is TRBV7-9 and J usage is TRBJ2-1, with a weak D call TRBD2 (6 bases). CDR1 SEHNR and CDR2 FQNEAQ come from the germline V gene (reference sequence). The CDR3 has 15 residues. V lost 4 bases, J lost 3 bases, and 13 bases lay in between.

In nucleotides, the CDR3 is TGTGCCAGCAGCCGGACTAGGCCTACCCCCTACGAGCAGTACTTC. Amino acids: CASSRTRPTPYEQYF. The V and J genes are TRBV6-5 and TRBJ2-7, with 7 bases that match TRBD2. There are 15 residues in the CDR3. The J segment lost 2 bases and the V segment lost 6 bases, leaving 10 bases of the junction unmatched. From germline, CDR1 is MNHEY and CDR2 SVGAGI.

This clone came up a few times. The rearrangement joins TRBV10-3 to TRBJ1-5; D not certain. Trimming took 4 bases from V and 2 from J, leaving 12 bases between them. Per the germline V gene, CDR1 is ENHRY and CDR2 is SYGVKD. The CDR3 runs 15 residues. The CDR3 bases are TGTGCCATCAGTGGGTACGACGGGGGCAATCAGCCCCAGCATTTT. It yields the protein CAISGYDGGNQPQHF.

In regard to this clone: Germline and junction disagree at one end, which may indicate a read error. The V call is TRBV5-1, the J call TRBJ1-3; 9 positions agree with TRBD1. The CDR3 has 15 amino acids. Germline CDR1 SGHRS, CDR2 YFSETQ. This CDR3 is CASSLMGQGGDTIYF. As DNA, the CDR3 is TGCGCCAGCAGCTTGATGGGACAGGGTGGAGACACCATATATTTT.

This sequence joins TRBV4-2 and TRBJ1-1; 10 nucleotides align to TRBD1. CDR1 is LGHNA, CDR2 YNFKEQ, per germline. V was pared by 2 bases and J by 6 bases, with 9 bases of the junction left unmatched. This CDR3 contains 16 residues. In DNA form, the CDR3 reads TGTGCCAGCAGCCAATTGACAGGGGGCGAAGTCGCTGAAGCTTTCTTT. This codes for CASSQLTGGEVAEAFF.

This clone has a handful of counts. V usage is TRBV30 and J usage is TRBJ2-2; 10 bases fit TRBD2. Per germline, CDR1 GTSNPN and CDR2 SVGIG (reference sequence). With 0 bases clipped from V and 1 base from J, the junction kept 11 bases outside the gene matches. CDR3 length: 19 amino acids. CDR3 residues: CAWSVIGRPSGRNTGELFF. For the CDR3, the DNA is TGTGCCTGGAGTGTAATTGGCAGACCTAGCGGGAGGAACACCGGGGAGCTGTTTTTT.

The V and J genes are TRBV4-1 and TRBJ2-1; 9 bases line up with TRBD1. The CDR3 is 15 residues long. Germline CDR1 MGHRA, CDR2 YSYEKL. V lost 3 bases, J lost 6 bases, and 6 bases stayed unmatched. CDR3 DNA: TGCGCCAGCAGCCACCGGGACAGGGACTCCAATGAGCAGTTCTTC. Translated: CASSHRDRDSNEQFF.

The chain uses TRBV15 and TRBJ1-4, with D uncertain. Trimming stripped 5 bases from V and 8 bases from J, with 12 bases between. The CDR3 is 13 amino acids. Germline V CDR1 and CDR2: LNHNV, YYDKDF (reference sequence). CDR3 region: CATSPRQGEKLFF. CDR3 nucleotides: TGTGCCACCAGCCCACGACAAGGCGAAAAACTGTTTTTT.

The rearrangement uses TRBV9 and TRBJ2-7, with a weak D call TRBD2 (7 bases). CDR1 SGDLS and CDR2 YYNGEE come from the germline V gene. The CDR3 is 17 residues long. The V and J ends lost 3 bases and 6 bases respectively, with 25 bases between them. The CDR3 is CASSASGVGGDTGEQYF. CDR3 DNA: TGTGCCAGCAGCGCGAGCGGGGTAGGGGGGGATACGGGCGAGCAGTACTTC.

This clone was seen more than once but under ten times. V is TRBV19 and J is TRBJ2-7, with TRBD1 identical over 8 bases. CDR1 and CDR2 from the germline V gene are LNHDA and SQIVND (reference sequence). The V segment lost 8 bases and the J segment 4 bases; nucleotides outside the gene matches: 10. The CDR3 totals 14 residues. CDR3 in amino acids: CASAHEQGAYEQYF. The CDR3 DNA sequence: TGTGCCAGTGCTCACGAGCAGGGGGCGTACGAGCAGTACTTC.

This clone was seen a handful of times. The chain is built from TRBV7-2 and TRBJ2-1; D is perhaps TRBD1 (5 bases). Germline V gene data show CDR1 as SGHTA and CDR2 as FQGNSA. Trimming removed 2 bases from V and 0 bases from J, with 17 bases in between. The CDR3 is 18 residues long. The CDR3 coding sequence is TGTGCCAGCAGCTTAACCCGGCAGGGTTCAAGCTCCTACAATGAGCAGTTCTTC. This gives the protein CASSLTRQGSSSYNEQFF.

V usage is TRBV30 and J usage is TRBJ1-1, with 8 positions matching TRBD1. V trimming: 0 bases; J trimming: 1 base; junction bases outside the gene matches: 4. CDR1 and CDR2 from the germline V gene are GTSNPN and SVGIG (reference sequence). The CDR3 loop spans 15 amino acids. DNA for the CDR3: TGTGCCTGGAGTGTCGTTGACAGGGGGAACACTGAAGCTTTCTTT. Amino acids: CAWSVVDRGNTEAFF.